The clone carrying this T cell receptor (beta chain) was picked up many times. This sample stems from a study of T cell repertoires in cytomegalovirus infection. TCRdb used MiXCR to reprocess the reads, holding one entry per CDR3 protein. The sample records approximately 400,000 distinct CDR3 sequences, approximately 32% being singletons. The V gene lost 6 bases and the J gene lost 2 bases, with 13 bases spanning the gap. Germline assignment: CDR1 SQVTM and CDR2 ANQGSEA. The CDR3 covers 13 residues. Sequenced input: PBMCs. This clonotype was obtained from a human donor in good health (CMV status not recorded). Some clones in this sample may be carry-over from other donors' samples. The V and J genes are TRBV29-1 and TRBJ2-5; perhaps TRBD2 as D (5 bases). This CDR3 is CSVPLVTQETQYF. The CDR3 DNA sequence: TGCAGCGTCCCACTAGTGACACAAGAGACCCAGTACTTC.